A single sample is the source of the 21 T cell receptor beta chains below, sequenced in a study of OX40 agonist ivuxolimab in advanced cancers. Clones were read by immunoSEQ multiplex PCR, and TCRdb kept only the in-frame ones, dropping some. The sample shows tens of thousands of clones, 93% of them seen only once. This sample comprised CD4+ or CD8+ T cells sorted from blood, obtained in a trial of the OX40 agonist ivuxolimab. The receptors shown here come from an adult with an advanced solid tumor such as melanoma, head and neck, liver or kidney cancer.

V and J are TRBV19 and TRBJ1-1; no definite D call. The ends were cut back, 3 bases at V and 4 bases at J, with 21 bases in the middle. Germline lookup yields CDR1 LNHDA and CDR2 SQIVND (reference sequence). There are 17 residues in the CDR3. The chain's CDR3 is CASSIIDRYNEGTEAFF. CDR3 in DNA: TGTGCCAGTAGTATCATTGATCGCTACAACGAGGGCACTGAAGCTTTCTTT.

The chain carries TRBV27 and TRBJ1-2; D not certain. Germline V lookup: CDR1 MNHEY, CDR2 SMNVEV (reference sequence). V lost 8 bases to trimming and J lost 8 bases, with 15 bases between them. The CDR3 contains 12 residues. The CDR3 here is CASGLLGLGYTF. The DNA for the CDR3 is TGTGCCAGCGGGTTGTTAGGGTTAGGCTACACCTTC.

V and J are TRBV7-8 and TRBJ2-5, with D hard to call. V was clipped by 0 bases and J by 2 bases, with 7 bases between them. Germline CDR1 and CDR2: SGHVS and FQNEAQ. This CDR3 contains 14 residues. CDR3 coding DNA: TGTGCCAGCAGCTTAGCCCACGGGCAAGAGACCCAGTACTTC. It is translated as CASSLAHGQETQYF.

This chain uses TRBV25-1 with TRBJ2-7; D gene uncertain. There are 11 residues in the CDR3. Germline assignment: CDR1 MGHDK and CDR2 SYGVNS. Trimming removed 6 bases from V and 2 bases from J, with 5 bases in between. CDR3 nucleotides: TGTGCCAGCAGCCAGGCCTACGAGCAGTACTTC. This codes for CASSQAYEQYF.

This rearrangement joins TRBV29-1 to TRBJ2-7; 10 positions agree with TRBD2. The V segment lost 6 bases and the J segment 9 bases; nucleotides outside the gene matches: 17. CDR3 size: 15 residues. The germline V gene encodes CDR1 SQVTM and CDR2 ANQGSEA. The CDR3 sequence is CSVADRTSGDTRQYF. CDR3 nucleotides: TGCAGCGTCGCAGACCGTACTAGCGGGGATACGAGGCAGTACTTC.

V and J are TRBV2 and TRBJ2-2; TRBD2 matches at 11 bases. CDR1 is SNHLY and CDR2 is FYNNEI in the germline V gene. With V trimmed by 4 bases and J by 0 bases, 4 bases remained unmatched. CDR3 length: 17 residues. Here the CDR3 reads CASSVVLAGANTGELFF. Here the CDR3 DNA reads TGTGCCAGCAGTGTAGTACTAGCGGGAGCGAACACCGGGGAGCTGTTTTTT.

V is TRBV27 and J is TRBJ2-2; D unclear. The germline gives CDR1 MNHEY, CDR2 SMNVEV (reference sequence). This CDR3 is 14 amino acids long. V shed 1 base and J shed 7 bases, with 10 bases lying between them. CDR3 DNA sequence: TGTGCCAGCAGTTTATTGGGTTTCGGCGGGGAGCTGTTTTTT. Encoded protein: CASSLLGFGGELFF.

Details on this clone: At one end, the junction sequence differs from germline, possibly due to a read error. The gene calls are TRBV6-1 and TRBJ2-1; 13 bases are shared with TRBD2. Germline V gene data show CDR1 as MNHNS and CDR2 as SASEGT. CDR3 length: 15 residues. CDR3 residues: CASNEGTSGIYEQFF. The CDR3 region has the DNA TGTGCCAGCAATGAAGGGACTAGCGGGATCTATGAGCAGTTCTTC.

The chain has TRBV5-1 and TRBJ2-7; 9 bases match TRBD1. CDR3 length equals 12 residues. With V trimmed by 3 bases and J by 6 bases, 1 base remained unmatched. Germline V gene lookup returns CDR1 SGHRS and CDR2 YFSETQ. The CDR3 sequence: CASSWTGAEQYF. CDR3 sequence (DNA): TGCGCCAGCAGCTGGACAGGGGCCGAGCAGTACTTC.

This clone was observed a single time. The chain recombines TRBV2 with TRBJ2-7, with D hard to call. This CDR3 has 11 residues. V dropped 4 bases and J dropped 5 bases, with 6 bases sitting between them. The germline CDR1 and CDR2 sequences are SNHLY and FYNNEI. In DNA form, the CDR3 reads TGTGCCAGCAGTGGTCTCGACGAGCAGTACTTC. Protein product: CASSGLDEQYF.

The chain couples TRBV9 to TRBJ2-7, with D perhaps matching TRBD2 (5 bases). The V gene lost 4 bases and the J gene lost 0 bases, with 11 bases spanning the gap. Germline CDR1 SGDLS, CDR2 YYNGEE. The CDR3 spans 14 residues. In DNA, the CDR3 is TGTGCCAGCAGCTCCTACGGGGACTCCTACGAGCAGTACTTC. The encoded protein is CASSSYGDSYEQYF.

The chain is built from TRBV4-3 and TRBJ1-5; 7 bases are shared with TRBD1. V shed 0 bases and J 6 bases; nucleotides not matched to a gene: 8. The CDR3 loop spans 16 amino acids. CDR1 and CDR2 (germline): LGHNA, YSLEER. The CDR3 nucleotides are TGCGCCAGCAGCCAAGATACAGGGGAGGCGGGTCAGCCCCAGCATTTT. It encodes CASSQDTGEAGQPQHF.

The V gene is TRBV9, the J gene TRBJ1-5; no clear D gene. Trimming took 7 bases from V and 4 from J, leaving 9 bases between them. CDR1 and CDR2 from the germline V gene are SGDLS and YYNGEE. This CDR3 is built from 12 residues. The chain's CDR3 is CASGMGNQPQHF. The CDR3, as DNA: TGTGCCAGCGGTATGGGGAATCAGCCCCAGCATTTT.

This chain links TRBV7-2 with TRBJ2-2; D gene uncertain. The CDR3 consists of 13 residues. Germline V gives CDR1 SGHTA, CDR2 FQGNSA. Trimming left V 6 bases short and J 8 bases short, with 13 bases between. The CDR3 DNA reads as TGTGCCAGCAGTCCGGACGGGTCGGGGGAGCTGTTTTTT. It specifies CASSPDGSGELFF.

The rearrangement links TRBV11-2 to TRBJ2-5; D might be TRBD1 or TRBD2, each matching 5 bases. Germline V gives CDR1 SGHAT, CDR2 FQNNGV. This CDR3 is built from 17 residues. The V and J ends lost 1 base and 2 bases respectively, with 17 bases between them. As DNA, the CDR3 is TGTGCCAGCAGCTTAGGAGGGTCACGGGGACCGCAAGAGACCCAGTACTTC. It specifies CASSLGGSRGPQETQYF.

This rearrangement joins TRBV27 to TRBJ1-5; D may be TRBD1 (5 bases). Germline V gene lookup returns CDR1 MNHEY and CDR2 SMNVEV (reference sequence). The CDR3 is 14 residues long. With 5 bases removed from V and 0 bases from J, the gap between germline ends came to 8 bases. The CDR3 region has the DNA TGTGCCAGCAGTGTTACAGGTAGCAATCAGCCCCAGCATTTT. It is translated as CASSVTGSNQPQHF.

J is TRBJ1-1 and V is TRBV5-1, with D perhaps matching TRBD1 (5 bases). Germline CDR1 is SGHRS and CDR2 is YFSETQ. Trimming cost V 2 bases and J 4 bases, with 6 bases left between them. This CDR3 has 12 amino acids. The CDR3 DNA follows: TGCGCCAGCAGCTTTACAGGCACTGAAGCTTTCTTT. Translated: CASSFTGTEAFF.

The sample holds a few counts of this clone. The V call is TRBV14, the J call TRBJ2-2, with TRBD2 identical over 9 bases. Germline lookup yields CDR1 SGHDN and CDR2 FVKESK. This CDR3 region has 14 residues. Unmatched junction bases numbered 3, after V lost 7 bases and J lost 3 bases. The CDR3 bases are TGTGCCAGCAACCTAGCGGGGTACACCGGGGAGCTGTTTTTT. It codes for CASNLAGYTGELFF.

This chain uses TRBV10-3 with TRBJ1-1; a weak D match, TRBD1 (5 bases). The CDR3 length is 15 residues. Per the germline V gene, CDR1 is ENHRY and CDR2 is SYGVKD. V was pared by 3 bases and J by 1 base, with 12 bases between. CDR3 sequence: CAISDRNTGNTEAFF. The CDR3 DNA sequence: TGTGCCATCAGTGATCGGAATACAGGGAACACTGAAGCTTTCTTT.

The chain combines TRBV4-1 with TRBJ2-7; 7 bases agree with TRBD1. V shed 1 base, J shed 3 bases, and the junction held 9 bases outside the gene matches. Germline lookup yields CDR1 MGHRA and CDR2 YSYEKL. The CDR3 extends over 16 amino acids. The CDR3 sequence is CASSQGTGSSHYEQYF. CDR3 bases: TGCGCCAGCAGCCAAGGGACAGGATCTAGTCACTACGAGCAGTACTTC.

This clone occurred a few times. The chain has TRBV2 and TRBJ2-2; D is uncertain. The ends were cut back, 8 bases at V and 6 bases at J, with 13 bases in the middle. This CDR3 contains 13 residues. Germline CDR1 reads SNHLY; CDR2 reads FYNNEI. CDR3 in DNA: TGTGCCAGCCCGGGTGAGATCCCCGGGGAGCTGTTTTTT. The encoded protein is CASPGEIPGELFF.